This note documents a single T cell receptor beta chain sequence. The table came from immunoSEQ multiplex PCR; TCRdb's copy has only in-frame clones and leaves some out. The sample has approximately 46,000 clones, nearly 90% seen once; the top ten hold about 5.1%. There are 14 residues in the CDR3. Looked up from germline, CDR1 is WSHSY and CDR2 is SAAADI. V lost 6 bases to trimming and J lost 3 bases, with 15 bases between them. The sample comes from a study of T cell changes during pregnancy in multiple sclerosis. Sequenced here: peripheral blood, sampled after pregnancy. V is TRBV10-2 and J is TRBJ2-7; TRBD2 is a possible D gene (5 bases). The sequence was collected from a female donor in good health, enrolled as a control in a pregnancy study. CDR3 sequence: CASRDSNTIYEQYF. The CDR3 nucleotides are TGCGCCAGCAGGGACTCCAACACAATCTACGAGCAGTACTTC.